This TCR beta chain emerged from a study of human T cells and chemical hapten exposure. Broader study findings: Higher patch test scores went with higher counts of PT1 expanded TCRs. Among expanded TCRs, significantly more large CDR3 similarity clusters formed than among controls.

Sample time point: patch test 2, 6 weeks after DPC sensitization. The treatment was: therapeutic diphenylcyclopropenone sensitization with weekly scalp DPC. Via MiXCR, TCRdb re-called the RACE reads, giving one row per CDR3 protein. In the table there are about 100,000 distinct CDR3 sequences, over 9.5% of which are singletons. Many counts were recorded for this clonotype. Its antigen is not identified. This sequence originates from a woman in her thirties or forties with alopecia areata. Some clones in this sample may be carry-over from other donors' samples. The sequences come from whole blood, collected in connection with sensitization to the hapten diphenylcyclopropenone (DPC).

The DNA for the CDR3 is TGCGCCAGCAGCCAAGGAAGAAGCTCATATGGCTACACCTTC. It encodes CASSQGRSSYGYTF. The V call is TRBV4-1, the J call TRBJ1-2; D is undetermined. Germline V lookup: CDR1 MGHRA, CDR2 YSYEKL. The CDR3 extends over 14 amino acids. Trimming took off 1 base at V and 5 bases at J, with 11 bases between the two ends.